Below are 6 T cell receptor beta chains sequenced from a single sample in a study of radiotherapy plus CTLA-4 blockade in lung cancer. Measured with immunoSEQ multiplex PCR; TCRdb has only the in-frame clones, and not every one. The table has 45,000 to 60,000 clones, approximately 85% seen once. The specimen comprised peripheral blood, sampled from a patient treated with radiotherapy plus ipilimumab. Every receptor here comes from a human donor with non-small cell lung cancer who had stable disease on radiotherapy plus ipilimumab.

This chain connects TRBV6-5 to TRBJ2-7; D is perhaps TRBD1 (6 bases). CDR1 MNHEY and CDR2 SVGAGI come from the germline V gene. The V and J ends lost 3 bases and 2 bases respectively, with 11 bases between them. The CDR3 is made up of 14 amino acids. For the CDR3, the DNA is TGTGCCAGCAGTTATAACAGGGAGACCTACGAGCAGTACTTC. Its protein product is CASSYNRETYEQYF.

The chain links TRBV5-1 to TRBJ2-7; 13 nucleotides agree with TRBD2. Germline CDR1 SGHRS, CDR2 YFSETQ. The CDR3 runs 15 residues. Germline trimming cut 3 bases from V and 4 bases from J; bases unmatched to any gene: 4. For the CDR3, the DNA is TGCGCCAGCAGCTCGGAGACTAGCGGGAGGTACGAGCAGTACTTC. This encodes CASSSETSGRYEQYF.

V gene TRBV5-8 combines with J gene TRBJ2-5, with TRBD1 matching over 7 bases. V lost 3 bases to trimming and J lost 7 bases; unmatched junction nucleotides: 3. CDR1 SGHTS and CDR2 YDEGEE come from the germline V gene. The CDR3 runs to 12 residues. CDR3 loop: CASSSNRGTQYF. The DNA of the CDR3 is TGTGCCAGCAGCTCTAACAGGGGGACCCAGTACTTC.

This chain connects TRBV20-1 to TRBJ2-7; no reliable D call. Germline CDR1 is DFQATT and CDR2 is SNEGSKA (reference sequence). The CDR3 consists of 11 residues. V was shortened by 7 bases and J by 1 base, with 8 bases between the two germline ends. In DNA form, the CDR3 reads TGCAGTGTACCGGTTTCCTACGAGCAGTACTTC. It encodes CSVPVSYEQYF.

The V and J genes are TRBV19 and TRBJ1-5; 9 bases match TRBD1. Germline CDR1 and CDR2: LNHDA and SQIVND (reference sequence). This CDR3 comprises 18 residues. V dropped 4 bases and J dropped 0; count of bases not matched to a gene: 10. For the CDR3, the DNA is TGTGCCAGTAGTACCCTCGACAGGGGGATCGATAGCAATCAGCCCCAGCATTTT. Protein: CASSTLDRGIDSNQPQHF.

The rearrangement links TRBV2 to TRBJ2-1, with 8 bases fitting TRBD1. The CDR3 totals 15 residues. Trimming cost V 6 bases and J 8 bases; bases outside gene matches: 12. CDR1 and CDR2 (germline): SNHLY, FYNNEI. The CDR3, as DNA: TGTGCCAGCAGCCAAAGACAGGGGAAAGATGATGAGCAGTTCTTC. As protein: CASSQRQGKDDEQFF.